Presented here are 2 T cell receptor beta chains from one specimen sequenced in a study of monozygotic twins with inflammatory bowel disease. For each CDR3 protein, TCRdb gives one entry from its re-call of the 5' RACE reads, without DNA. Recorded here are some 200,000 distinct CDR3 sequences; the top ten clones represent roughly 1.5%. The specimen sequenced was blood. These TCRs come from a human donor with ulcerative colitis or Crohn's disease, or a healthy co-twin of an affected twin (not recorded which).

The chain is built from TRBV5-1 and TRBJ2-2; TCRdb's D gene call, TRBD1, goes unchecked for lack of DNA. This CDR3 has 17 residues. Germline values: CDR1 SGHRS, CDR2 YFSETQ. The CDR3 is CASSWPGNRADTGELFF.

The chain is built from TRBV20-1 and TRBJ1-5; the TCRdb D gene call, TRBD1, has no DNA to confirm it. Germline V CDR1 and CDR2: DFQATT, SNEGSKA (reference sequence). This CDR3 has 13 residues. The CDR3 sequence is CSAWDPSNQPQHF.